Below, 6 T cell receptor beta chains from the same sample are listed, as sequenced in a study of CD4 T cells in relation to SARS-CoV-2 and coronaviruses. Clones were sequenced by immunoSEQ multiplex PCR, and TCRdb holds only the in-frame ones, with some missing. Among 9,500 to 11,000 clones listed, around 80% were seen once. The unexposed donors gave CD4+ T cells in 2011-2018, prior to COVID-19. Isolation of CD4+ T cells took place after around 11 days in culture. These receptors have no known antigen. Sequenced sample: CD4+ T cells from PBMCs, cultured in vitro. The receptor source for this set is a human donor in good health.

The gene calls are TRBV6-5 and TRBJ1-1, with unresolved D. The germline V gene has CDR1 MNHEY and CDR2 SVGAGI. The V end lost 0 bases, the J end lost 0 bases, and 8 bases lay between the germline ends. The CDR3 has 15 amino acids. CDR3 in amino acids: CASSYSGGLNTEAFF. The CDR3 bases are TGTGCCAGCAGTTACTCTGGCGGGTTGAACACTGAAGCTTTCTTT.

In its sample, this clone was seen once. The chain combines TRBV6-5 with TRBJ1-4, with D unclear. Germline assignment: CDR1 MNHEY and CDR2 SVGAGI. CDR3 length equals 12 residues. Deletions cut 2 bases from V and 11 bases from J, with 9 bases between. The CDR3: CASSYDRAKLFF. CDR3 nucleotides: TGTGCCAGCAGTTACGATAGGGCCAAACTGTTTTTT.

This clone was seen only once. Here the CDR3 DNA reads TGTGCCTGGAGTCCCAGCGGACTCCCCGAGCAGTACTTC. Translation gives CAWSPSGLPEQYF. The chain has TRBV30 and TRBJ2-7; a weak D match, TRBD2 (5 bases). Trimming stripped 2 bases from V and 6 bases from J, with 14 bases between. The CDR3 is made up of 13 amino acids. Per the germline V gene, CDR1 is GTSNPN and CDR2 is SVGIG (reference sequence).

V and J are TRBV28 and TRBJ2-2; 9 nucleotides line up with TRBD2. The germline CDR1 and CDR2 sequences are MDHEN and SYDVKM. This CDR3 spans 14 amino acids. CDR3 loop: CALGLAGPTGELFF. The CDR3 bases are TGTGCTCTCGGGCTAGCGGGGCCGACCGGGGAGCTGTTTTTT.

The chain recombines TRBV7-2 with TRBJ1-1; the D is unclear. Germline assignment: CDR1 SGHTA and CDR2 FQGNSA. The length of the CDR3 is 13 residues. The V end was cut by 1 base, the J end by 4 bases, with 7 bases between. In DNA form, the CDR3 reads TGTGCCAGCAGCTTAGGAAGTAGCACTGAAGCTTTCTTT. Residues: CASSLGSSTEAFF.

The V gene is TRBV6-2 or TRBV6-3, the J gene TRBJ2-7; no firm D call. The CDR3 consists of 14 residues. Trimming took off 3 bases at V and 2 bases at J, with 11 bases between the two ends. The V gene's germline CDR1 is MNHEY and CDR2 SVGEGT. For the CDR3, the DNA is TGTGCCAGCAGTTATTACTCTAGTGCCTACGAGCAGTACTTC. Its translation: CASSYYSSAYEQYF.